A selection of T cell receptor beta chains follows, all from one sample in a study of T cell changes during pregnancy in multiple sclerosis. TCRdb's table, derived via immunoSEQ multiplex PCR, lists solely in-frame clones and lacks some. The sample lists about 72,000 clones; roughly nine tenths were seen once. Sample: peripheral blood, taken in the third trimester of pregnancy. Receptor source: a female donor in good health, enrolled as a control in a pregnancy study. Both conserved end residues are part of each CDR3. The D gene is left open where the match is weak. Clone size, where shown, is once, few, many, or a class for clones that have expanded.

D,length,size,V,J,DNA,CDR3
NA,14,NA,TRBV18,TRBJ1-1,TGTGCCAGCTCACCACCCGTCAGGGGCCCTGAAGCTTTCTTT,CASSPPVRGPEAFF
TRBD2,15,NA,TRBV29-1,TRBJ2-3,TGCAGCTTGAGGGCGAGCGGGAGTAGCACAGATACGCAGTATTTT,CSLRASGSSTDTQYF
TRBD1,14,NA,TRBV19,TRBJ2-5,TGTGCCAGTAGTCCGAGGGGGCGAGGGGAGACCCAGTACTTC,CASSPRGRGETQYF
NA,13,NA,TRBV6-1,TRBJ2-3,TGTGCCAGCACTAGCGCCCACACAGATACGCAGTATTTT,CASTSAHTDTQYF
TRBD1,14,NA,TRBV19,TRBJ2-7,TGTGCCAGTAGGACAGGGGAAAGCTCCTACGAGCAGTACTTC,CASRTGESSYEQYF
NA,14,NA,TRBV6-5,TRBJ2-7,TGTGCCAGCAGTACAAGACAAGGCTACTACGAGCAGTACTTC,CASSTRQGYYEQYF
TRBD1,14,NA,TRBV18,TRBJ1-1,TGTGCCAGCTCACCACCTCGGGACAGTCGTGAAGCTTTCTTT,CASSPPRDSREAFF
NA,18,NA,TRBV14,TRBJ1-2,TGTGCCAGCAGCCCAAGGAGGGGACCGGGAAAACGTAACTATGGCTACACCTTC,CASSPRRGPGKRNYGYTF
TRBD1,16,once,TRBV19,TRBJ2-2,TGTGCCAGTAGACGTATGGGACAGGGGTTCACCGGGGAGCTGTTTTTT,CASRRMGQGFTGELFF
NA,15,NA,TRBV11-2,TRBJ1-1,TGTGCCAGCAGCTCAGGGGACACATGGAACACTGAAGCTTTCTTT,CASSSGDTWNTEAFF
TRBD2,15,NA,TRBV7-2,TRBJ2-5,TGTGCCAGCCGCGAAGGCCTAGCGGGAAGGGAGACCCAGTACTTC,CASREGLAGRETQYF
NA,13,NA,TRBV19,TRBJ1-2,TGTGCCAGTAGTATCCGGGCTAACTATGGCTACACCTTC,CASSIRANYGYTF
TRBD1,16,NA,TRBV5-1,TRBJ1-1,TGCGCCAGCAGTCCCGTCTCCGGGACAGGGGTCACTGAAGCTTTCTTT,CASSPVSGTGVTEAFF
TRBD1,15,once,TRBV7-6,TRBJ1-2,TGTGCCAGCAGCTCTAGCCCGACAGGGAACTATGGCTACACCTTC,CASSSSPTGNYGYTF
NA,15,NA,TRBV23-1,TRBJ1-1,TGCGCCAGCAGCCCCACCGGGGGACCGAACACTGAAGCTTTCTTT,CASSPTGGPNTEAFF
TRBD1,17,NA,TRBV4-3,TRBJ1-4,TGCGCCAGCAGCCAAGCCCTCTGGGACAGTCAGAATGAAAAACTGTTTTTT,CASSQALWDSQNEKLFF
NA,13,few,TRBV19,TRBJ1-1,TGTGCCAGTAGTTCCGGGCGGGGGGCTGAAGCTTTCTTT,CASSSGRGAEAFF
TRBD2,18,NA,TRBV11-2,TRBJ2-3,TGTGCCAGCAGCGCCGGGACTAGCGGGGAAGGAATAACAGATACGCAGTATTTT,CASSAGTSGEGITDTQYF
NA,17,NA,TRBV19,TRBJ2-6,TGTGCCAGTAGTCCACGGCAGGAAAACTCTGGGGCCAACGTCCTGACTTTC,CASSPRQENSGANVLTF
NA,13,NA,TRBV11-2,TRBJ1-2,TGTGCCAGCAGCCCGGGGGGGGACTATGGCTACACCTTC,CASSPGGDYGYTF
NA,12,NA,TRBV7-2,TRBJ2-7,TGTGCCAGCAGTCACAGCTCCTACGAGCAGTACTTC,CASSHSSYEQYF
NA,15,NA,TRBV5-5,TRBJ1-6,TGTGCCAGCAGCCCCACCGGGACTGCCGGTTCACCCCTCCACTTT,CASSPTGTAGSPLHF
TRBD1,17,NA,TRBV5-1,TRBJ1-1,TGCGCCAGCAGCTTGGGGTTGGGGGACAGGATTCTTTCTGAAGCTTTCTTT,CASSLGLGDRILSEAFF
TRBD1,15,NA,TRBV6-5,TRBJ2-7,TGTGCCAGCAGTTACCATGGGACAGCCGCCTACGAGCAGTACTTC,CASSYHGTAAYEQYF
NA,15,NA,TRBV27,TRBJ2-7,TGTGCCAGCAGCCGACAGAATCTACTAACCTACGAGCAGTACTTC,CASSRQNLLTYEQYF
NA,13,NA,TRBV18,TRBJ1-2,TGTGCCAGCTCACCTGACAGTAAAAGCGGCTACACCTTC,CASSPDSKSGYTF
NA,15,NA,TRBV5-6,TRBJ2-7,TGTGCCAGCAGCTCAGACACAGGCCCCAGGGACGAGCAGTACTTC,CASSSDTGPRDEQYF
NA,17,NA,TRBV7-6,TRBJ1-1,TGTGCCAGCAGCCGACCTCGGAGGTTGGAGGTGGTAGTTGAAGCTTTCTTT,CASSRPRRLEVVVEAFF
NA,14,NA,TRBV5-4,TRBJ2-7,TGTGCCAGCAGCTTGCAGGGTACGGTCCACGAGCAGTACTTC,CASSLQGTVHEQYF
NA,11,NA,TRBV6-6,TRBJ1-5,TGTGCCAGCCGGAGAGATCAGCCCCAGCATTTT,CASRRDQPQHF
TRBD1,18,NA,TRBV19,TRBJ1-3,TGTGCCAGTAGTTTAACCGGGACAGGGGGCTCCTCTGGAAACACCATATATTTT,CASSLTGTGGSSGNTIYF
TRBD1,13,NA,TRBV4-3,TRBJ2-7,TGCGCCAGCAGCCAAGACCCCGGGACAGGGAAGTACTTC,CASSQDPGTGKYF
NA,16,NA,TRBV7-8,TRBJ2-7,TGTGCCAGCAGCTTAGCCCCAGGGAACATCCCCTACGAGCAGTACTTC,CASSLAPGNIPYEQYF
TRBD1,17,NA,TRBV19,TRBJ1-6,TGTGCCAGTAGTATGTTTGTGGACAGGGGGTCTAATTCACCCCTCCACTTT,CASSMFVDRGSNSPLHF
TRBD1,16,NA,TRBV15,TRBJ2-7,TGTGCCACCAGCAAACGTACCGGGACAGGGACCTACGAGCAGTACTTC,CATSKRTGTGTYEQYF
NA,14,NA,TRBV7-2,TRBJ2-3,TGTGCCAGCAGCTTGGGACAAAGCCCAGATACGCAGTATTTT,CASSLGQSPDTQYF
NA,14,NA,TRBV11-2,TRBJ2-1,TGTGCCAGCATCAAGTTAGATACCTACAATGAGCAGTTCTTC,CASIKLDTYNEQFF